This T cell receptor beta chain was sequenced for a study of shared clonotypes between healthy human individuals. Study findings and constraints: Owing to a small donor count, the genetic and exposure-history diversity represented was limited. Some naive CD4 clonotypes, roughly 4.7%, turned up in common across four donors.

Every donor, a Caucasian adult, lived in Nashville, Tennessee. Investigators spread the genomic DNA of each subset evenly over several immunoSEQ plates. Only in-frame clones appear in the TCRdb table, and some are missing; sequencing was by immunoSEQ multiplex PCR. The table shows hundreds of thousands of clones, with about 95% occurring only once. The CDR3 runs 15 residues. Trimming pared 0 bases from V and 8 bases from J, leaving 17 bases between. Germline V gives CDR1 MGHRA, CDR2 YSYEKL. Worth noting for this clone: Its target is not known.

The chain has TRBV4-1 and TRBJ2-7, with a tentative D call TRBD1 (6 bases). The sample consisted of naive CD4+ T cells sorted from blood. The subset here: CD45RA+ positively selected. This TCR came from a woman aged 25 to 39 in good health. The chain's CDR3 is CASSQDPTGPTKQYF. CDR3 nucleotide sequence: TGCGCCAGCAGCCAAGATCCGACAGGTCCTACGAAGCAGTACTTC.